This TCR beta chain was recovered during a study of blood T cell repertoires in COVID-19. About the research overall: Acute-phase and convalescent COVID-19 samples originated in the United States, Italy and Spain.

This clone is a singleton in its sample. The germline CDR1 and CDR2 sequences are SGDLS and YYNGEE. The CDR3 sequence is 17 residues long. V trimming: 3 bases; J trimming: 5 bases; junction bases outside the gene matches: 11. As handled by the study authors: Scientists estimated how many nucleated cells there were by amplifying reference gene primers. The data were produced by immunoSEQ multiplex PCR, yet TCRdb's version contains in-frame clones alone and is incomplete. Clone size and V and J calls were adopted from that table, with D and trimming inferred from the DNA. The sample has roughly 140,000 clones; approximately 82% are singletons.

The TCR comes from a woman between 45 and 65 years old in a cohort sampled during active or convalescent COVID-19. The chain combines TRBV9 with TRBJ2-2; TRBD1 matches at 9 bases. Sequencing was carried out using peripheral blood. CDR3 DNA sequence: TGTGCCAGCAGCGGGCAAGGGAGGACAGGGGCGACCGGGGAGCTGTTTTTT. This sequence encodes CASSGQGRTGATGELFF.